This T cell receptor (beta chain) emerged from a study of shared clonotypes between healthy human individuals. Every immunoSEQ plate was one replicate of a subset's evenly spread DNA. Replicate PCRs for sorted subsets used approximately 190 ng DNA; this equaled 30,000 to 35,000 T cell genomes. The protocol was immunoSEQ multiplex PCR, while the TCRdb copy is restricted to in-frame clones and leaves out a portion. Of about 820,000 clones listed, approximately 92% are singletons. Study results and caveats: A generally larger estimated richness was seen in naive subsets than in memory subsets.

The CDR3 runs 12 residues. CDR1 SQVTM and CDR2 ANQGSEA come from the germline V gene. V was trimmed by 6 bases and J by 5 bases, leaving 14 bases between them. Details on this clone: What it binds is not known.

Terminally differentiated effector memory CD45RA+ cells were excluded by CCR7 positive selection of CD45RO-negative cells. The TCR originated in a man aged 25-45 years in good health. The rearrangement uses TRBV29-1 and TRBJ2-7; D is possibly TRBD1 (6 bases). Sequenced sample: naive CD8+ T cells sorted from blood. The CDR3 loop is CSVVRQDHEQYF. The CDR3 DNA reads as TGCAGCGTCGTAAGACAGGACCACGAGCAGTACTTC.